This T cell receptor beta chain originates from a study of cytomegalovirus exposure and HLA in healthy donors. Primers for the PCR totalled 60 Vbeta and 13 Jbeta. The protocol was immunoSEQ multiplex PCR, while the TCRdb copy is restricted to in-frame clones and leaves out a portion. The sample comprises about 160,000 clones, around 80% of which are singletons, and 1.5% rests with the top ten. The CDR3 consists of 15 residues. Looked up from germline, CDR1 is SGHDN and CDR2 is FVKESK. The V segment lost 1 base and the J segment 8 bases; nucleotides outside the gene matches: 7. Sequencing was carried out using PBMCs. J is TRBJ2-1 and V is TRBV14; 8 nucleotides agree with TRBD2. This TCR was sampled from a woman younger than 30 in good health and CMV-seronegative. CDR3 residues: CASSQVGTSRHEQFF. CDR3 nucleotides: TGTGCCAGCAGCCAAGTGGGGACTAGTCGTCATGAGCAGTTCTTC.